These 18 T cell receptor beta chains were sequenced from one sample in a study of beta chain features in type 1 diabetes. Expressed TCRB transcripts were sequenced because the isolated RNA had all been reverse transcribed beforehand. Clones were sequenced by immunoSEQ multiplex PCR, and TCRdb holds only the in-frame ones, with some missing. The sample lists fewer than 200,000 clones; less than 9.5% were seen once. The specimen was central memory CD4+ T cells from blood. These receptors all come from a man younger than 35 in good health.

This clone was counted between two and nine times. The genes are TRBV19 and TRBJ1-1; D gene ambiguous. The CDR3 has 12 residues. CDR1 LNHDA and CDR2 SQIVND come from the germline V gene (reference sequence). The germline V and J ends were trimmed by 3 bases and 6 bases, with 8 bases remaining between them. CDR3 in amino acids: CASSMRGAEAFF. In nucleotides, the CDR3 is TGTGCCAGTAGTATGCGTGGAGCTGAAGCTTTCTTT.

The chain uses TRBV18 and TRBJ2-7; D is ambiguous. CDR3 length: 15 amino acids. From germline, CDR1 is KGHSH and CDR2 LQKENI. V lost 0 bases, J lost 0 bases, and 9 bases lay in between. The CDR3 protein is CASSPPPTDSYEQYF. The CDR3 nucleotides read TGTGCCAGCTCACCACCACCTACAGACTCCTACGAGCAGTACTTC.

This chain links TRBV4-3 with TRBJ2-4, with D unresolved. Germline V gives CDR1 LGHNA, CDR2 YSLEER. V lost 0 bases and J 6 bases, leaving 9 bases between the germline ends. This CDR3 has 14 residues. The DNA of the CDR3 is TGCGCCAGCAGCCAAGATCACACAAGAAACATTCAGTACTTC. The encoded protein is CASSQDHTRNIQYF.

This clone was seen only a few times. The V and J genes are TRBV5-4 and TRBJ1-1; D perhaps matches TRBD1 (5 bases). This CDR3 is built from 15 residues. The germline gives CDR1 SGHNT, CDR2 YYREEE (reference sequence). V lost 4 bases, J lost 4 bases, and 17 bases lay in between. The CDR3 here is CASSLAGEGRTEAFF. CDR3 bases: TGTGCCAGCAGCCTCGCGGGGGAGGGGCGCACTGAAGCTTTCTTT.

V usage is TRBV4-1 and J usage is TRBJ1-2; D is uncertain. Germline CDR1 is MGHRA and CDR2 is YSYEKL. The CDR3 sequence is 15 residues long. The V end lost 0 bases, the J end lost 4 bases, and 12 bases lay between the germline ends. In DNA, the CDR3 is TGCGCCAGCAGCCAAGATACAAGAGGCTCCTATGGCTACACCTTC. This sequence encodes CASSQDTRGSYGYTF.

This clone has more than one count but fewer than ten. This chain joins TRBV4-1 and TRBJ2-1; 9 positions agree with TRBD2. Per the germline V gene, CDR1 is MGHRA and CDR2 is YSYEKL. The CDR3 loop spans 16 amino acids. V trimming: 6 bases; J trimming: 9 bases; junction bases outside the gene matches: 15. In DNA form, the CDR3 reads TGCGCCAGCAGGAACCAAGTAGCGGGAGTAGCGCGTGAGCAGTTCTTC. It translates to CASRNQVAGVAREQFF.

This clone was observed at least ten times. The rearrangement joins TRBV14 to TRBJ2-7, with TRBD2 matching 12 bases. The CDR3 is made up of 19 amino acids. The ends lost 4 bases at V and 1 base at J; junction bases unmatched: 14. The V gene's germline CDR1 is SGHDN and CDR2 FVKESK. In DNA, the CDR3 is TGTGCCAGCAGCCCCTGGACAGGGATTACTAGCGGGAGGTCCTACGAGCAGTACTTC. It codes for CASSPWTGITSGRSYEQYF.

V usage is TRBV7-2 and J usage is TRBJ2-7; D is possibly TRBD2 (6 bases). V gave up 3 bases and J gave up 10 bases, with 13 bases separating them. The CDR3 spans 12 residues. Per the germline V gene, CDR1 is SGHTA and CDR2 is FQGNSA. The CDR3 coding sequence is TGTGCCAGCAGCTTGGGCGTGGGGGGTCAGTACTTC. This codes for CASSLGVGGQYF.

This clone was picked up a small number of times. The rearrangement uses TRBV28 and TRBJ2-7; D may be TRBD1 (5 bases). V gave up 6 bases and J gave up 5 bases, with 17 bases separating them. CDR1 is MDHEN, CDR2 SYDVKM, per germline. This CDR3 is 14 amino acids long. In DNA form, the CDR3 reads TGTGCCAGCAGCACCTTAAGGCAGGGTGACGAGCAGTACTTC. This translates into CASSTLRQGDEQYF.

V and J are TRBV28 and TRBJ2-7, with 11 bases aligning to TRBD1. J was trimmed by 6 bases and V by 7 bases; bases with no gene match: 11. This CDR3 contains 15 residues. Germline loops: CDR1 MDHEN, CDR2 SYDVKM. This CDR3 is CASITGTGGSGEQYF. The CDR3 coding sequence is TGTGCCAGCATTACCGGGACAGGGGGATCTGGCGAGCAGTACTTC.

The chain has TRBV28 and TRBJ1-4; D gene ambiguous. Germline CDR1 reads MDHEN; CDR2 reads SYDVKM. V dropped 5 bases and J dropped 8 bases, with 15 bases sitting between them. This CDR3 spans 14 amino acids. Written as DNA, the CDR3 is TGTGCCAGCAGTCCGCCGTCCGACGGGGAAAAACTGTTTTTT. Its translation: CASSPPSDGEKLFF.

This rearrangement joins TRBV18 to TRBJ2-5; 7 nucleotides align to TRBD1. V shed 0 bases, J shed 1 base, and the junction held 5 bases outside the gene matches. Germline V lookup: CDR1 KGHSH, CDR2 LQKENI. This CDR3 has 16 amino acids. CDR3 sequence: CASSPPRTGGQETQYF. CDR3 DNA: TGTGCCAGCTCACCACCCAGGACAGGCGGCCAAGAGACCCAGTACTTC.

This clone was detected a few times. The genes are TRBV7-9 and TRBJ1-2; D not resolved. Germline V lookup: CDR1 SEHNR, CDR2 FQNEAQ (reference sequence). The CDR3 sequence is 12 residues long. V lost 2 bases and J 6 bases, leaving 7 bases between the germline ends. This CDR3 is CASSLYTNGYTF. CDR3 in DNA: TGTGCCAGCAGCTTATACACTAATGGCTACACCTTC.

This clone was counted only a few times. The rearrangement joins TRBV30 to TRBJ1-2; D gene unclear. This CDR3 contains 12 residues. Germline V gene sequence: CDR1 GTSNPN, CDR2 SVGIG (reference sequence). V was pared by 5 bases and J by 8 bases, with 15 bases between. CDR3 amino acids: CAWGGGVVGYTF. CDR3 in DNA: TGTGCCTGGGGAGGCGGGGTAGTCGGCTACACCTTC.

The chain has TRBV6-5 and TRBJ1-5, with D possibly TRBD1 on 6 matching bases. CDR3 length: 13 residues. Trimming took off 4 bases at V and 6 bases at J, with 10 bases between the two ends. Germline CDR1 reads MNHEY; CDR2 reads SVGAGI. As DNA, the CDR3 is TGTGCCAGCAGTTTCCTACAGGGTCAGCCCCAGCATTTT. Residues: CASSFLQGQPQHF.

This clone was seen more than once but under ten times. The V and J genes are TRBV2 and TRBJ2-2; D not resolved. V was clipped by 2 bases and J by 1 base, with 11 bases between them. This CDR3 has 16 residues. Germline CDR1 and CDR2: SNHLY and FYNNEI. The CDR3 DNA reads TGTGCCAGCAGTGAACGGTCTCCGTGGAACACCGGGGAGCTGTTTTTT. This translates into CASSERSPWNTGELFF.

The V and J genes are TRBV7-2 and TRBJ1-3; 8 bases agree with TRBD1. Germline CDR1 is SGHTA and CDR2 is FQGNSA. Losses at the gene ends were 5 bases for V and 9 bases for J; bases not matched to a gene: 9. This CDR3 has 14 residues. As DNA, the CDR3 is TGTGCCAGCAGCCCGACAGGGGCGACTGGCACCATATATTTT. Amino acid sequence: CASSPTGATGTIYF. The entire variable domain, with the rest obtained from reference TRBV7-2 and TRBJ1-3, is as follows: GAGVSQSPSNKVTEKGKDVELRCDPISGHTALYWYRQSLGQGLEFLIYFQGNSAPDKSGLPSDRFSAERTGGSVSTLTIQRTQQEDSAVYLCASSPTGATGTIYFGEGSWLTVV.

The V gene is TRBV19, the J gene TRBJ2-7; unclear D gene. Trimming took off 2 bases at V and 2 bases at J, with 13 bases between the two ends. The CDR3 covers 15 residues. CDR1 and CDR2 (germline): LNHDA, SQIVND (reference sequence). The CDR3 bases are TGTGCCAGTAGTATATCGCTGTCCGAGCCCTACGAGCAGTACTTC. The encoded protein is CASSISLSEPYEQYF.